This T cell receptor (beta chain) is drawn from a study of CD8+ T cells in alopecia areata. Study details: Treated patients were dosed with oral tofacitinib, taking 5 to 10 mg twice daily. Overall study results and limits: Under tofacitinib, fewer expanded CD8+ clones appeared among the top 100 scalp clones. On tofacitinib, scalp and blood still held many of the expanded lesional clones.

Extracted RNA was reverse transcribed into cDNA, the sequencing template. The data were produced by immunoSEQ multiplex PCR, yet TCRdb's version contains in-frame clones alone and is incomplete. Of fewer than 250,000 clones detected, 35% to 45% appear once; the ten largest clones hold 0.45% to 0.55%. As for this clone: As yet, its antigen is unknown.

Trimming took 4 bases from V and 9 from J; bases not matched to a gene: 5. This CDR3 is built from 15 residues. CDR1 LNHDA and CDR2 SQIVND come from the germline V gene (reference sequence). Indicated treatment: oral pan-JAK inhibitor, 5-10 mg twice daily. This specimen consisted of CD4+ T cells sorted from blood, obtained at approximately week 31, from a patient treated with tofacitinib. This sequence originates from a human donor with alopecia areata. The chain joins TRBV19 to TRBJ2-1; 14 bases are a match to TRBD2. The CDR3, as DNA: TGTGCCAGTAGTAGACTAGCGGGAGGGCCCGGTGAGCAGTTCTTC. Its translation: CASSRLAGGPGEQFF.